This TCR beta chain was captured by sequencing in a study of tumor-infiltrating lymphocytes in primary liver carcinoma. Across the study: Aged between 30 and 69 years, the patients were men and women. Sequencing of the samples generated roughly 3.5 to 7.5 million productive TCRbeta reads, with similar yields across tissue types.

Details on this clonotype: The target antigen is unknown. Compared with germline, one end of the junction differs, possibly owing to a read error.

Starting material for RNA and DNA co-extraction consisted of roughly 19-31 mg of unsorted bulk tissue. General observations from the study: Tumor specimens were characterized by a significantly higher top-250-clone fraction than blood (p = 0.039).

Synthesis of TCR beta cDNA was carried out from about 0.55 ug total RNA with a constant-region primer. Sequencing libraries for TCR beta derived from three nested multiplex PCR rounds that used slightly modified ARM-PCR. The first two PCR rounds, around 10 cycles each, used TRBV1-TRBV30 forward primers and a C-beta reverse primer. TCRdb recomputed calls from the multiplex PCR reads with MiXCR, one row per CDR3 protein. This table has roughly 120,000 distinct CDR3 sequences, 60% to 80% appearing once. The CDR3 totals 16 residues. The germline gives CDR1 SGHAT, CDR2 FQNNGV. The receptor's source is a woman aged 55-69 years with primary liver carcinoma and hepatitis B virus infection. Sequences were obtained from liver tumor tissue from sampling region 3. The sample's subset: tumor region T3, left-lateral pole. The chain joins TRBV11-2 to TRBJ2-5; 9 positions match TRBD2. The CDR3 loop is CASSYSHGSGRETRYF. DNA of the CDR3: TGTGCCAGCAGCTACTCACATGGTAGCGGGAGAGAGACCCGGTACTTC.